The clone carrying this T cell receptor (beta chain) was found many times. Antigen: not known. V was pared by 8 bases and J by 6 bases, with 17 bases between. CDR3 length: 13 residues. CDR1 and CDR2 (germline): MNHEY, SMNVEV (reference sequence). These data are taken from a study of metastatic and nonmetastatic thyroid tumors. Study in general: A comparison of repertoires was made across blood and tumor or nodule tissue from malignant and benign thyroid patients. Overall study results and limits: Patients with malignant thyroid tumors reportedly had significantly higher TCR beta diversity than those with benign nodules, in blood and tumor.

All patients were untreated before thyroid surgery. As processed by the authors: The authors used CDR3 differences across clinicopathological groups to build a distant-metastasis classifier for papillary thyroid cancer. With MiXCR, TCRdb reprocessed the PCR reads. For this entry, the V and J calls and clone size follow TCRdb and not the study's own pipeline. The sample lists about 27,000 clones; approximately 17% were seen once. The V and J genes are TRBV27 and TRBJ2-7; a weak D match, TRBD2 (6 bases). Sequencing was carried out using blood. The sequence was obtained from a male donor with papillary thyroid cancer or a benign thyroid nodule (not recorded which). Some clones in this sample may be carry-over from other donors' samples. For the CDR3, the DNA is TGTGCCAGCGGGTCGGCGGGGCTGGTCGAGCAGTACTTC. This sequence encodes CASGSAGLVEQYF.